This T cell receptor (beta chain) was documented in a study of cytomegalovirus exposure and HLA in healthy donors. General study points: In a later analysis, most CMV-associated TCR beta chains appeared HLA-restricted. An analysis done earlier found most TCR beta V segments productive about 87% or about 30% of the time. CMV serostatus was the only recorded immune exposure for donors. Some TCR beta chains (about 180 of them) were listed as cytomegalovirus-associated.

Only a few counts were recorded for this clone. What it recognizes is unknown. The PCR was carried out with 60 Vbeta primers and 13 Jbeta primers. Clones were sequenced by immunoSEQ multiplex PCR, and TCRdb holds only the in-frame ones, with some missing. This sample has 100,000 to 150,000 clones, with roughly 79% found just once. The CDR3 runs 14 residues. V lost 4 bases and J lost 7; bases outside the gene matches: 2. CDR1 and CDR2 (germline): SGHRS, YFSETQ. The sequence came from a boy between 2 and 10 years old in good health and CMV-seronegative. The sequenced sample consisted of PBMCs. The V call is TRBV5-1, the J call TRBJ1-6, with 10 nucleotides matching TRBD1. DNA for the CDR3: TGCGCCAGCAGCGGGGGACAGGGGAATTCACCCCTCCACTTT. Translating gives CASSGGQGNSPLHF.